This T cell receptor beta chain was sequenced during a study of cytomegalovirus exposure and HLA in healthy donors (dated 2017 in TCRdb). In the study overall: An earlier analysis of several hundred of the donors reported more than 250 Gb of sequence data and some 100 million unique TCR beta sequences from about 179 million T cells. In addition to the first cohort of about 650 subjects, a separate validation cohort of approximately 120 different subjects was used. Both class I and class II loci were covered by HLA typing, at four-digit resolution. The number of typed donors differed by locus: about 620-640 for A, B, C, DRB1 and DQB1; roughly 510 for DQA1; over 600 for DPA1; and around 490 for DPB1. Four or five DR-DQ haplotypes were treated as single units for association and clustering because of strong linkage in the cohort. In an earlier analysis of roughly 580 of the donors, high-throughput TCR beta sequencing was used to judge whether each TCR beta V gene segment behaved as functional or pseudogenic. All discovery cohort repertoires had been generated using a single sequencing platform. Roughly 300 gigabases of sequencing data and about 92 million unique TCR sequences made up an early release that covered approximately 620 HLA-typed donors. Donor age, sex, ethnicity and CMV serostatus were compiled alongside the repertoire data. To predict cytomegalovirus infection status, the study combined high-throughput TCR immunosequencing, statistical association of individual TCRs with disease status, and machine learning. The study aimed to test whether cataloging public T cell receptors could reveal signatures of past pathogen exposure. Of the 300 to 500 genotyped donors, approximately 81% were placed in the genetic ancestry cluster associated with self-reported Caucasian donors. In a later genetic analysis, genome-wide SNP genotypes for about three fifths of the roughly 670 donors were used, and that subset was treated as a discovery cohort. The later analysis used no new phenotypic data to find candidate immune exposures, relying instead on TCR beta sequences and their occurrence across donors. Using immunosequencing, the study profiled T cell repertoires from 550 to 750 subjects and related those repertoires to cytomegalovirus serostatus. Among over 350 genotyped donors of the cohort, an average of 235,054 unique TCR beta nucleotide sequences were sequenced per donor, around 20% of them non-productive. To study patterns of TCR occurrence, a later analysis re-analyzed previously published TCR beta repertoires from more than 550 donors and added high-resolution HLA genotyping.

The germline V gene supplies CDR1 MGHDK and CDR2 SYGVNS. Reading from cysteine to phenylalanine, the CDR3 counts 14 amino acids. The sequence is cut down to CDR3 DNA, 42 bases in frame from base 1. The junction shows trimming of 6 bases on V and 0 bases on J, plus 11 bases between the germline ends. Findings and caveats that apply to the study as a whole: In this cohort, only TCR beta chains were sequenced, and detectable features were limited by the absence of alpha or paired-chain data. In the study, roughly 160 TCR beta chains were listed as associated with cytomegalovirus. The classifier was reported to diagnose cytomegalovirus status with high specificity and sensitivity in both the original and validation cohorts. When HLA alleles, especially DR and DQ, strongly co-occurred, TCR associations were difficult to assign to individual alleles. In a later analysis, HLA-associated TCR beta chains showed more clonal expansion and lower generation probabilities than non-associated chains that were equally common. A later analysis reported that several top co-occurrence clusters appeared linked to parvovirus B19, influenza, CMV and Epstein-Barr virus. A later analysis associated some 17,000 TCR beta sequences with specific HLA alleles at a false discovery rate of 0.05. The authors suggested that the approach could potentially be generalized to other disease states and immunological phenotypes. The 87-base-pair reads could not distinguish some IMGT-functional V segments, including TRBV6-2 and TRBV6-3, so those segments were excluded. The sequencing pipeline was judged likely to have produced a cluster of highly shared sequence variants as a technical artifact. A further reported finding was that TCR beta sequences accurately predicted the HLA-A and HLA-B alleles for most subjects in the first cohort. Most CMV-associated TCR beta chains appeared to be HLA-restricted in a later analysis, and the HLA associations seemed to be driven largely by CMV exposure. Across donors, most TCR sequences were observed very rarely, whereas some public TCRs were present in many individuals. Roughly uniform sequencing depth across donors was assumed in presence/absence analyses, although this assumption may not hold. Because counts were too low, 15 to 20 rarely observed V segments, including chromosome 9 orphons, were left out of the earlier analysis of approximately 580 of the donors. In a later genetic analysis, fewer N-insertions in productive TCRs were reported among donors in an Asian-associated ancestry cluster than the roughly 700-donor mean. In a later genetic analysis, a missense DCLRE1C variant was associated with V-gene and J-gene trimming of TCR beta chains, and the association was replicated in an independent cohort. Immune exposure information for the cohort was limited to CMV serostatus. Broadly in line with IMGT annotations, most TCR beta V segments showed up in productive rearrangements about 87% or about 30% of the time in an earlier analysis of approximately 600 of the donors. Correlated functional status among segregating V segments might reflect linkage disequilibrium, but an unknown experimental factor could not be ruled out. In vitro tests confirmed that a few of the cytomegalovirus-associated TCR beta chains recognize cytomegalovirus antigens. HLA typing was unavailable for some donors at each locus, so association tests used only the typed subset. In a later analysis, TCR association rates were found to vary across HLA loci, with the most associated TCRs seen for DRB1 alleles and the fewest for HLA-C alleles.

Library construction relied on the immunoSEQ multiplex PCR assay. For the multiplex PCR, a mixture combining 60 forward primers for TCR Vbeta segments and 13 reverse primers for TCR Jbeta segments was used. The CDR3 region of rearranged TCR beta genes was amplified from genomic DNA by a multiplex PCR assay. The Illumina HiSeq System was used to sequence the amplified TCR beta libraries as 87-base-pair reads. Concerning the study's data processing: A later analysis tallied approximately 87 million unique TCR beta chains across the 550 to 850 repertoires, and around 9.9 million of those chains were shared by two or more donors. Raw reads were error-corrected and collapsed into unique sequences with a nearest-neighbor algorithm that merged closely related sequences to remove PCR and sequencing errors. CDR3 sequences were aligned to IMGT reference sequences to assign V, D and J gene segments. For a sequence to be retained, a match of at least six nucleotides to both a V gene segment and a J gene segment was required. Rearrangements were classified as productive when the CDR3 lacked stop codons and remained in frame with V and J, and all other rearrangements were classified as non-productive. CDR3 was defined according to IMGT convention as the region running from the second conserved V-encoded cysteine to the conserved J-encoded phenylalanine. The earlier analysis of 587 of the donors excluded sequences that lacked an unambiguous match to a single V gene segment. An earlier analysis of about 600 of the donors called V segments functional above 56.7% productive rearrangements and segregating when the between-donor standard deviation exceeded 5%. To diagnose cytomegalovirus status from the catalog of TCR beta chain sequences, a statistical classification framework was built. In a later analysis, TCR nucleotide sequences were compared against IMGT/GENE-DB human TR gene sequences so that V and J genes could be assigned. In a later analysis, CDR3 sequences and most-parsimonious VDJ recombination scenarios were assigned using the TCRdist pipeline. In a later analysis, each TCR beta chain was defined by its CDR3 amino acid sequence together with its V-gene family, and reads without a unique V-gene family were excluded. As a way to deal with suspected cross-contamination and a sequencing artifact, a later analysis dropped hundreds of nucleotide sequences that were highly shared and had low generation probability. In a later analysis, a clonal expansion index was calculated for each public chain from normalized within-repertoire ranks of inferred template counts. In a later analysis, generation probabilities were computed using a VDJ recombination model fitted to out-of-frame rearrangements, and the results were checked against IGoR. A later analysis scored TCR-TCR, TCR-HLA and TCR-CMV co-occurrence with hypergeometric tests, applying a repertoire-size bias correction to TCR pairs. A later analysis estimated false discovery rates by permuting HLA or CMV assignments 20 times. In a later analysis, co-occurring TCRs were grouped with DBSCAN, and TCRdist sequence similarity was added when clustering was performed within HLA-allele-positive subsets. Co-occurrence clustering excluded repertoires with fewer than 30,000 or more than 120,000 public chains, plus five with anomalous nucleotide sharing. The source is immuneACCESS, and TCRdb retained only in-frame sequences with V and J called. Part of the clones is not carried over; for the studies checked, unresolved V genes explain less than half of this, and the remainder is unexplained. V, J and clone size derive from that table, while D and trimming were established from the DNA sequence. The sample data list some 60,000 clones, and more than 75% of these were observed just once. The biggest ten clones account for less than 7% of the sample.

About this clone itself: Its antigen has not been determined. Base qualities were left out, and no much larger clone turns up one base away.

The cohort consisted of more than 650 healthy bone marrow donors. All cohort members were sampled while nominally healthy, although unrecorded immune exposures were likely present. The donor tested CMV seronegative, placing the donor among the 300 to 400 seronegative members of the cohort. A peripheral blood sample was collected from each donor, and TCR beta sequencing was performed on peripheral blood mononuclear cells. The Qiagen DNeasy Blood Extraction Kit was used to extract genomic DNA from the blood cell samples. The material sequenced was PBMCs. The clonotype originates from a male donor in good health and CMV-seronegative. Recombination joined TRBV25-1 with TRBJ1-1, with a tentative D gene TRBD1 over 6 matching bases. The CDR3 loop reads CASRADSVNTEAFF. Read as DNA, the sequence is TGTGCCAGCAGGGCGGACAGTGTGAACACTGAAGCTTTCTTT.